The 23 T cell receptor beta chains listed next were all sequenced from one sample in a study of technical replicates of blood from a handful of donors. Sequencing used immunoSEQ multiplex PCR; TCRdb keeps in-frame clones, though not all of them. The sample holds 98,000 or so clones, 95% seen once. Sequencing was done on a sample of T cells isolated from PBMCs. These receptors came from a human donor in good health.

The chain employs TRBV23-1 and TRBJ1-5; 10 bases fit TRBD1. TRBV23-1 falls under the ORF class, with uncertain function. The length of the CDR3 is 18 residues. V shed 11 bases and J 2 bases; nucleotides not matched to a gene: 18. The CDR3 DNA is TGCGCCGGTGGTTTTAGGGGACAGGGGAGGAGGGGCAATCAGCCCCAGCATTTT. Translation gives CAGGFRGQGRRGNQPQHF.

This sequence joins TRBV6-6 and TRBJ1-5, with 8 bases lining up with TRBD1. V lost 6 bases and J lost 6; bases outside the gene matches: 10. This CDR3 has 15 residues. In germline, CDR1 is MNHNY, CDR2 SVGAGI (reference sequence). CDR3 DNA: TGTGCCAGCAGCCACGGGACAGGAAGGGGTCAGCCCCAGCATTTT. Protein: CASSHGTGRGQPQHF.

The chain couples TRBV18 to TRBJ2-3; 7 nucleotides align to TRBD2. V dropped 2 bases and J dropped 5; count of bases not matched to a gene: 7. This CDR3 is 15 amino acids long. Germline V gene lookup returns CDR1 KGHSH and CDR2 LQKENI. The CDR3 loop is CASSPIWEGEDTQYF. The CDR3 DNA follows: TGTGCCAGCTCACCAATTTGGGAGGGTGAAGATACGCAGTATTTT.

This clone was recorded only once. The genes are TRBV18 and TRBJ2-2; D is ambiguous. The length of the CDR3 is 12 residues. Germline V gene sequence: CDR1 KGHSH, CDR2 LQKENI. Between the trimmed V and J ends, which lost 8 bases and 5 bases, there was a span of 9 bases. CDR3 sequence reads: CASLARTGELFF. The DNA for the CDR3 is TGTGCCAGCCTGGCCAGAACCGGGGAGCTGTTTTTT.

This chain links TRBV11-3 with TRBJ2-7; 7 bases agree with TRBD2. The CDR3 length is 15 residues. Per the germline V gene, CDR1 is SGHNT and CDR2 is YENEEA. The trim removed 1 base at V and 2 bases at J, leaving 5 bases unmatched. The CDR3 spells CASSLGGRSAYEQYF. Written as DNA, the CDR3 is TGTGCCAGCAGCTTAGGCGGGAGAAGCGCCTACGAGCAGTACTTC.

The CDR3 sequence is CASSQDLGEGQNEQFF. The CDR3 nucleotides are TGTGCCAGCAGCCAAGATCTGGGGGAGGGCCAAAATGAGCAGTTCTTC. The rearrangement links TRBV4-2 to TRBJ2-1; 7 bases are a match to TRBD2. This CDR3 comprises 16 residues. The germline V gene has CDR1 LGHNA and CDR2 YNFKEQ. The V segment lost 0 bases and the J segment 7 bases; nucleotides outside the gene matches: 9.

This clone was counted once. The CDR3 sequence: CASSSGTGSTGELFF. For the CDR3, the DNA is TGTGCCAGCAGCTCCGGGACAGGCTCGACGGGGGAGCTGTTTTTT. V is TRBV7-3 and J is TRBJ2-2, with 8 positions matching TRBD1. CDR3 length: 15 residues. With 4 bases clipped from V and 8 bases from J, the junction kept 9 bases outside the gene matches. The germline V gene has CDR1 SGHTA and CDR2 FQGTGA.

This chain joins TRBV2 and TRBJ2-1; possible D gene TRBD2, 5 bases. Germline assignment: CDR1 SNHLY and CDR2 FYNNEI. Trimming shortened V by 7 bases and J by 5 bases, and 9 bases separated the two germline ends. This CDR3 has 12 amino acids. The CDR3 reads CASNSVDNEQFF. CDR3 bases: TGTGCCAGCAATAGCGTCGACAATGAGCAGTTCTTC.

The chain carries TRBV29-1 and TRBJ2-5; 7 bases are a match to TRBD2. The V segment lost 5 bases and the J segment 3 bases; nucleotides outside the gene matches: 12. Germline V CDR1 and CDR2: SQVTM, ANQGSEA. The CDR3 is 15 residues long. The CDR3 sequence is CSVNGRLKPEETQYF. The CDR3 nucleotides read TGCAGCGTTAACGGGAGGCTCAAACCAGAAGAGACCCAGTACTTC.

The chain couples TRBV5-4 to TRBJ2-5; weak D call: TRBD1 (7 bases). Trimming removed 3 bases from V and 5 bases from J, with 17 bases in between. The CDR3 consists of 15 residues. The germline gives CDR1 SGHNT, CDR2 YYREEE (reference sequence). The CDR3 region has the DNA TGTGCCAGCAGCTCATCCCTACAGGGGAGGGAGACCCAGTACTTC. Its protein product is CASSSSLQGRETQYF.

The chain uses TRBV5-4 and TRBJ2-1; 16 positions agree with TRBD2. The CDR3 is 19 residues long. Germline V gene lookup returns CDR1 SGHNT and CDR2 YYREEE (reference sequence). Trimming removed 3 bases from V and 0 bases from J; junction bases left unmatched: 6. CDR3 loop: CASSSGTSGGAASYNEQFF. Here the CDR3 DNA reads TGTGCCAGCAGCTCCGGGACTAGCGGGGGGGCGGCCTCCTACAATGAGCAGTTCTTC. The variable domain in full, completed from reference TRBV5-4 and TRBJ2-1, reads ETGVTQSPTHLIKTRGQQVTLRCSSQSGHNTVSWYQQALGQGPQFIFQYYREEENGRGNFPPRFSGLQFPNYSSELNVNALELDDSALYLCASSSGTSGGAASYNEQFFGPGTRLTVL.

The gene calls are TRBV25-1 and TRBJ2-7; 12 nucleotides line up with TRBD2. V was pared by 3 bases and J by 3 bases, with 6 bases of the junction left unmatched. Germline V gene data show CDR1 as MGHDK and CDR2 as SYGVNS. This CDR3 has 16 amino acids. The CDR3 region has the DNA TGTGCCAGCAGTGATTTACTAGCGGGAGGAAACTACGAGCAGTACTTC. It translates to CASSDLLAGGNYEQYF.

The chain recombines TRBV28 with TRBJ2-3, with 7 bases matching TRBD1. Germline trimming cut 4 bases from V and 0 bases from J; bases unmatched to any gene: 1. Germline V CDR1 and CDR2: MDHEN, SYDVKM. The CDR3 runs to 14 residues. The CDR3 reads CASSWDSSTDTQYF. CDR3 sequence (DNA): TGTGCCAGCAGTTGGGACAGTAGCACAGATACGCAGTATTTT.

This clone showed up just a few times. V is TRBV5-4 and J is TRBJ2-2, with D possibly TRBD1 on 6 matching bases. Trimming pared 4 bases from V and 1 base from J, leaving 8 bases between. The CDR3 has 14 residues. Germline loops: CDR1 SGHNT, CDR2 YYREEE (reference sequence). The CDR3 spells CASSPTGNTGELFF. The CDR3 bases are TGTGCCAGCAGCCCGACAGGGAACACCGGGGAGCTGTTTTTT.

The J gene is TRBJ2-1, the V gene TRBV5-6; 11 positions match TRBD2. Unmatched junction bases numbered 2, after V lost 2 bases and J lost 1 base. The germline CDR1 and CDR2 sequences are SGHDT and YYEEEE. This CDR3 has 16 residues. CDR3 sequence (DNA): TGTGCCAGCAGCTTTTTAGCGGGAGGGTCCTACAATGAGCAGTTCTTC. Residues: CASSFLAGGSYNEQFF.

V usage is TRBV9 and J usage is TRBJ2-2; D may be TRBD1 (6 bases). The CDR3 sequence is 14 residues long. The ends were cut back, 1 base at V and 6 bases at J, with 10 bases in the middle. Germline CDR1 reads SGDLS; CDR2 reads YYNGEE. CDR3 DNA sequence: TGTGCCAGCAGCGTATCTCAGGGGTCCGGGGAGCTGTTTTTT. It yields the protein CASSVSQGSGELFF. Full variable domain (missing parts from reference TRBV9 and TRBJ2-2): DSGVTQTPKHLITATGQRVTLRCSPRSGDLSVYWYQQSLDQGLQFLIQYYNGEERAKGNILERFSAQQFPDLHSELNLSSLELGDSALYFCASSVSQGSGELFFGEGSRLTVL.

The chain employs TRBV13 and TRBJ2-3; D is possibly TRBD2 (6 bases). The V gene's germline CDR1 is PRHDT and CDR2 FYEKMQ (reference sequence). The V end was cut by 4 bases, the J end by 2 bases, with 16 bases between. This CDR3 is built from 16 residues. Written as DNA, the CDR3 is TGTGCCAGCAGCTCCGAACCGGGACTTAACACAGATACGCAGTATTTT. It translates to CASSSEPGLNTDTQYF.

The CDR3 nucleotides are TGCGCCAGCAGCCTTGGGACATCGCTAAGTAATGAAAAACTGTTTTTT. Translated: CASSLGTSLSNEKLFF. The gene calls are TRBV5-1 and TRBJ1-4; D possibly corresponds to TRBD1 (6 bases). V dropped 4 bases and J dropped 4 bases, with 17 bases sitting between them. This CDR3 has 16 amino acids. Germline V gives CDR1 SGHRS, CDR2 YFSETQ. Variable domain in full (rest from reference TRBV5-1 and TRBJ1-4): KAGVTQTPRYLIKTRGQQVTLSCSPISGHRSVSWYQQTPGQGLQFLFEYFSETQRNKGNFPGRFSGRQFSNSRSEMNVSTLELGDSALYLCASSLGTSLSNEKLFFGSGTQLSVL.

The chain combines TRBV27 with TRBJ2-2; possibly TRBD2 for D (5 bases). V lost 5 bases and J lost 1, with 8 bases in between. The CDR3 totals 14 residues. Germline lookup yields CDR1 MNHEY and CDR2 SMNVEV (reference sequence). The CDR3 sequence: CASSDGKNTGELFF. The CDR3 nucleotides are TGTGCCAGCAGTGACGGGAAGAACACCGGGGAGCTGTTTTTT.

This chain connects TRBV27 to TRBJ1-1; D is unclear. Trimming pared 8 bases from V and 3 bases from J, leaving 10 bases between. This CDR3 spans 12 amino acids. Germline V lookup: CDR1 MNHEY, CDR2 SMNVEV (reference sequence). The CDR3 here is CASYGLDTEAFF. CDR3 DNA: TGTGCCAGCTACGGCCTAGACACTGAAGCTTTCTTT.

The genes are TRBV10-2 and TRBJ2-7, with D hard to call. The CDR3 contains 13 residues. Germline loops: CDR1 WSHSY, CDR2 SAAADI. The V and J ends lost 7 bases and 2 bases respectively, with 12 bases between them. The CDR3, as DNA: TGCGCCAGCACCCAGTCCGTTACCTACGAGCAGTACTTC. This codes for CASTQSVTYEQYF.

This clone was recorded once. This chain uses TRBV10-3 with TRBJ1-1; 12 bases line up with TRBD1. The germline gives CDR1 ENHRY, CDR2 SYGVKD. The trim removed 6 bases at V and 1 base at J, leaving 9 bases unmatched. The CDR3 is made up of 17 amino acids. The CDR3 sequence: CAIRYEGTGGWNTEAFF. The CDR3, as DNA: TGTGCCATCAGATATGAAGGGACAGGGGGCTGGAACACTGAAGCTTTCTTT.

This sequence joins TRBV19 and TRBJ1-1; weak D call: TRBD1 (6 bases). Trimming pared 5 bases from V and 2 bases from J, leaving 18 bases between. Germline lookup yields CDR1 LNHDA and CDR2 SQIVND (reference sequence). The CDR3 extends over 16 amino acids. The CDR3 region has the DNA TGTGCCAGTAGTCCCCTCCCCGGGACACCCAACACTGAAGCTTTCTTT. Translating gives CASSPLPGTPNTEAFF.